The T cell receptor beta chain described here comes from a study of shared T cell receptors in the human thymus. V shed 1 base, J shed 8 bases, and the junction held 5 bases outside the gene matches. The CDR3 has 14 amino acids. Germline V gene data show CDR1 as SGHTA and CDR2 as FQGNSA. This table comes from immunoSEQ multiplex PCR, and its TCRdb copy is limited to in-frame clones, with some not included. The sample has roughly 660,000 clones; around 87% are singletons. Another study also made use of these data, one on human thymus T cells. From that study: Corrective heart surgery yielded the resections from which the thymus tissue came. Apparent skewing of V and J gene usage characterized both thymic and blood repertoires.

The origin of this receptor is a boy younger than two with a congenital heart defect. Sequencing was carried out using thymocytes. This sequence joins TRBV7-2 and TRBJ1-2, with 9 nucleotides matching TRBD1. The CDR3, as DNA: TGTGCCAGCAGCTTAGGCTACAGGGGGCAGGGCTACACCTTC. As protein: CASSLGYRGQGYTF.